This T cell receptor (beta chain) was sequenced for a study of TIL therapy for anti-PD-1-resistant metastatic lung cancer. Study-wide context: Tumors carried a median roughly 1.5 non-synonymous mutations per megabase. Study-level findings and limits: TIL cultures after expansion showed higher clonality and lower diversity than baseline tumor (median around 5.9% vs 31%).

This clone showed up just a few times. The antigen remains unidentified. Time point denoted: pre-treatment sample, taken before nivolumab and TIL therapy. The tumor samples were excised metastases, mostly pleural nodules or supraclavicular lymph nodes. Patients then received nivolumab; progressors got lymphodepletion, TIL and IL-2. This was the immunoSEQ v3 assay. The data were produced by immunoSEQ multiplex PCR, yet TCRdb's version contains in-frame clones alone and is incomplete. Of about 50,000 clones in the sample, less than 85% are singletons; the top ten hold roughly 5.6%. The CDR3 has 13 residues. V was shortened by 5 bases and J by 8 bases, with 15 bases between the two germline ends. Germline CDR1 and CDR2: SGHTA and FQGTGA.

This rearrangement joins TRBV7-3 to TRBJ1-2; D not certain. The origin of this receptor is a person between 25 and 80 years old with non-small cell lung cancer. Sequenced material: tumor tissue, taken at baseline. The CDR3, as DNA: TGTGCCAGCAGCCCCAGTGGCTTCGAGGGCTACACCTTC. Translating it yields CASSPSGFEGYTF.